The rows below give T cell receptor beta chains drawn from one sample of a study of cytomegalovirus exposure and HLA in healthy donors. Sequencing was performed with immunoSEQ multiplex PCR; in TCRdb, only in-frame clones are kept and a portion is missing. The table lists under 300,000 clones, approximately 91% of them singletons, with about 1.7% in the top ten. The sample taken for sequencing was PBMCs. The receptors here all came from a girl aged 2 to 10 in good health and CMV-seronegative. Each CDR3 is given with its conserved first and last residue. Fields, in order: CDR3 protein, CDR3 DNA, J gene, D gene, clone size, V gene. The D gene is left open where the match is weak. Clone size appears in some rows only: once, few, many, or a class for an expanded clone.

CDR3 protein: CASSLTSRETQYF
CDR3 DNA: TGTGCCAGCAGCTTAACTAGTAGGGAGACCCAGTACTTC
J gene: TRBJ2-5
D gene: -
clone size: -
V gene: TRBV11-2

CDR3 protein: CASSGSGRARDTQYF
CDR3 DNA: TGTGCCAGCAGTGGTAGCGGGAGGGCCCGGGATACGCAGTATTTT
J gene: TRBJ2-3
D gene: TRBD2
clone size: -
V gene: TRBV6-4

CDR3 protein: CASSGVNTEAFF
CDR3 DNA: TGTGCCAGCAGCGGTGTAAACACTGAAGCTTTCTTT
J gene: TRBJ1-1
D gene: -
clone size: -
V gene: TRBV9

CDR3 protein: CASSVQENTEAFF
CDR3 DNA: TGTGCCAGCAGCGTACAGGAGAACACTGAAGCTTTCTTT
J gene: TRBJ1-1
D gene: -
clone size: -
V gene: TRBV13

CDR3 protein: CASSVATSGSNSEQFF
CDR3 DNA: TGTGCCAGCAGCGTAGCGACTAGCGGGAGCAACAGTGAGCAGTTCTTC
J gene: TRBJ2-1
D gene: TRBD2
clone size: -
V gene: TRBV9

CDR3 protein: CASSSTGLDYNEQFF
CDR3 DNA: TGCGCCAGCAGCTCGACGGGACTAGATTACAATGAGCAGTTCTTC
J gene: TRBJ2-1
D gene: TRBD2
clone size: -
V gene: TRBV5-1

CDR3 protein: CASSLYGITYEQYF
CDR3 DNA: TGTGCCAGCAGCTTGTACGGGATAACCTACGAGCAGTACTTC
J gene: TRBJ2-7
D gene: -
clone size: once
V gene: TRBV5-4

CDR3 protein: CASRMTVLSGYTF
CDR3 DNA: TGTGCCAGCAGGATGACTGTTCTAAGTGGCTACACCTTC
J gene: TRBJ1-2
D gene: -
clone size: few
V gene: TRBV27

CDR3 protein: CASSEAPGTSGYNEQFF
CDR3 DNA: TGTGCCAGCAGCGAGGCCCCCGGGACTAGCGGGTACAATGAGCAGTTCTTC
J gene: TRBJ2-1
D gene: TRBD2
clone size: -
V gene: TRBV9

CDR3 protein: CASSFAGSAGELFF
CDR3 DNA: TGTGCCAGCAGCTTCGCAGGGTCGGCCGGGGAGCTGTTTTTT
J gene: TRBJ2-2
D gene: -
clone size: -
V gene: TRBV5-6

CDR3 protein: CASRSGLPNNEQFF
CDR3 DNA: TGTGCCAGCAGGTCGGGACTGCCTAACAATGAGCAGTTCTTC
J gene: TRBJ2-1
D gene: -
clone size: -
V gene: TRBV6-1

CDR3 protein: CASSQPTSGSNEQFF
CDR3 DNA: TGCGCCAGCAGCCAACCCACTAGCGGGAGCAATGAGCAGTTCTTC
J gene: TRBJ2-1
D gene: TRBD2
clone size: -
V gene: TRBV4-1

CDR3 protein: CASSPTGDSYNEQFF
CDR3 DNA: TGTGCCAGTAGTCCAACAGGGGACTCCTACAATGAGCAGTTCTTC
J gene: TRBJ2-1
D gene: TRBD1
clone size: -
V gene: TRBV19

CDR3 protein: CASSSTGVIGGNTIYF
CDR3 DNA: TGTGCCAGCAGTTCGACAGGGGTGATTGGCGGAAACACCATATATTTT
J gene: TRBJ1-3
D gene: TRBD1
clone size: -
V gene: TRBV2

CDR3 protein: CASSLTGTGTEAFF
CDR3 DNA: TGTGCCAGCAGCTTAACTGGGACAGGTACTGAAGCTTTCTTT
J gene: TRBJ1-1
D gene: TRBD1
clone size: -
V gene: TRBV7-3

CDR3 protein: CASRVGGMNTEAFF
CDR3 DNA: TGTGCCAGCAGGGTAGGGGGAATGAACACTGAAGCTTTCTTT
J gene: TRBJ1-1
D gene: -
clone size: -
V gene: TRBV6-1

CDR3 protein: CAWSVDTPQYF
CDR3 DNA: TGTGCCTGGAGTGTGGACACTCCGCAGTATTTT
J gene: TRBJ2-3
D gene: -
clone size: -
V gene: TRBV30

CDR3 protein: CASSPNRGQETQYF
CDR3 DNA: TGTGCCAGCAGCCCTAACAGGGGCCAAGAGACCCAGTACTTC
J gene: TRBJ2-5
D gene: TRBD1
clone size: -
V gene: TRBV7-7

CDR3 protein: CASTFGGAFDEQFF
CDR3 DNA: TGTGCCAGCACATTCGGGGGGGCCTTCGATGAGCAGTTCTTC
J gene: TRBJ2-1
D gene: TRBD2
clone size: -
V gene: TRBV9

CDR3 protein: CASSLGQIQETQYF
CDR3 DNA: TGTGCCAGCAGCTTAGGACAGATCCAAGAGACCCAGTACTTC
J gene: TRBJ2-5
D gene: -
clone size: -
V gene: TRBV13

CDR3 protein: CASSLRLAGGGETQYF
CDR3 DNA: TGTGCCAGCAGTTTAAGACTAGCGGGGGGGGGAGAGACCCAGTACTTC
J gene: TRBJ2-5
D gene: TRBD2
clone size: -
V gene: TRBV27

CDR3 protein: CASSESRLGEQYF
CDR3 DNA: TGCGCCAGCAGTGAGAGCAGGTTGGGCGAGCAGTACTTC
J gene: TRBJ2-7
D gene: -
clone size: -
V gene: TRBV10-1